This T cell receptor (beta chain) is from a study of T cell changes during pregnancy in multiple sclerosis. Germline V lookup: CDR1 SNHLY, CDR2 FYNNEI. This CDR3 region has 14 residues. V was shortened by 5 bases and J by 3 bases, with 11 bases between the two germline ends. Using immunoSEQ multiplex PCR, the repertoire was profiled, and TCRdb retains in-frame clones only, with some absent. The profile shows around 47,000 clones, about 95% of them singletons. This clonotype originated in a female donor with multiple sclerosis, enrolled in a pregnancy study. This specimen consisted of peripheral blood, obtained in the second trimester of pregnancy. The V call is TRBV2, the J call TRBJ1-5; possible D gene TRBD1, 6 bases. CDR3 residues: CASSLQGNNQPQHF. The CDR3 DNA is TGTGCCAGCAGTCTACAGGGTAACAATCAGCCCCAGCATTTT.